A single sample is the source of the 32 T cell receptor beta chains below, sequenced in a study of blood T cell repertoires in COVID-19. Measured with immunoSEQ multiplex PCR; TCRdb has only the in-frame clones, and not every one. The data contain approximately 300,000 clones, approximately 86% of them seen just once; the ten biggest clones take up about 2.6%. The sample consisted of PBMCs or T cells enriched from blood (not recorded which). These receptors were obtained from a woman under 30 who had recovered from COVID-19.

The V gene is TRBV4-3, the J gene TRBJ1-1; D gene ambiguous. The length of the CDR3 is 15 residues. Trimming removed 4 bases at V and 0 bases at J, with 12 bases between. The germline V gene has CDR1 LGHNA and CDR2 YSLEER. CDR3 nucleotides: TGCGCCAGCAGCCCGGGTAGGCGAATGAACACTGAAGCTTTCTTT. This sequence encodes CASSPGRRMNTEAFF.

This chain joins TRBV5-8 and TRBJ1-5, with a possible D match to TRBD1 (5 bases). Germline V gene data show CDR1 as SGHTS and CDR2 as YDEGEE. V lost 5 bases, J lost 1 base, and 13 bases lay in between. This CDR3 has 15 residues. The CDR3 sequence is CASSKSQGSNQPQHF. CDR3 DNA: TGTGCCAGCAGTAAATCTCAGGGAAGCAATCAGCCCCAGCATTTT.

This chain links TRBV5-4 with TRBJ1-3, with D uncertain. Trimming left V 3 bases short and J 1 base short, with 8 bases between. Germline CDR1 SGHNT, CDR2 YYREEE (reference sequence). The CDR3 runs to 14 residues. The CDR3 bases are TGTGCCAGCAGCTACCGGACTTCTGGAAACACCATATATTTT. Translating it yields CASSYRTSGNTIYF.

The chain links TRBV27 to TRBJ2-5; 10 positions agree with TRBD2. V shed 6 bases, J shed 2 bases, and the junction held 9 bases outside the gene matches. Germline V gives CDR1 MNHEY, CDR2 SMNVEV (reference sequence). The CDR3 is 16 residues long. The CDR3 loop is CASRTSLAGSQETQYF. CDR3 DNA: TGTGCCAGCAGGACTTCACTAGCGGGGTCACAAGAGACCCAGTACTTC.

For the CDR3, the DNA is TGTGCCTCCGGACAGGGTCAGCCCCAGCATTTT. Protein: CASGQGQPQHF. The rearrangement links TRBV30 to TRBJ1-5; 8 positions agree with TRBD1. Unmatched junction bases numbered 2, after V lost 7 bases and J lost 6 bases. Germline CDR1 GTSNPN, CDR2 SVGIG (reference sequence). The CDR3 runs 11 residues.

The chain combines TRBV18 with TRBJ1-2; D gene unclear. Trimming removed 2 bases at V and 8 bases at J, with 15 bases between. CDR3 length equals 14 residues. Germline V lookup: CDR1 KGHSH, CDR2 LQKENI. CDR3 protein: CASSPAGETRGYTF. The DNA of the CDR3 is TGTGCCAGCTCACCAGCGGGAGAGACCCGCGGCTACACCTTC.

This clone was detected a few times. The V and J genes are TRBV10-3 and TRBJ1-2; a possible D gene is TRBD1 (5 bases). CDR3 length: 17 amino acids. The V gene's germline CDR1 is ENHRY and CDR2 SYGVKD. The ends were cut back, 2 bases at V and 4 bases at J, with 20 bases in the middle. CDR3 loop: CAISELMNRRSSYGYTF. DNA for the CDR3: TGTGCCATCAGTGAGCTTATGAACAGGCGGTCGTCCTATGGCTACACCTTC.

V usage is TRBV29-1 and J usage is TRBJ1-1, with D perhaps TRBD1 (5 bases). The CDR3 consists of 13 residues. V lost 4 bases and J 0 bases, leaving 9 bases between the germline ends. Germline V gene lookup returns CDR1 SQVTM and CDR2 ANQGSEA. Written as DNA, the CDR3 is TGCAGCGTTGGGGGGGTGTTGAACACTGAAGCTTTCTTT. Its protein is CSVGGVLNTEAFF.

In regard to this clone: The sample contains more than one DNA sequence encoding this CDR3. J is TRBJ1-1 and V is TRBV19; tentatively, D is TRBD1 (5 bases). Germline lookup yields CDR1 LNHDA and CDR2 SQIVND (reference sequence). Trimming took off 1 base at V and 5 bases at J, with 11 bases between the two ends. This CDR3 has 14 residues. The CDR3 loop is CASSIGQGRTEAFF. In DNA, the CDR3 is TGTGCCAGTAGTATAGGGCAGGGAAGGACTGAAGCTTTCTTT.

This rearrangement joins TRBV3-1 (or the pseudogene TRBV3-2) to TRBJ1-5; TRBD1 matches 8 bases. J gave up 5 bases and V 5 bases, and 11 bases lay outside the gene matches. From germline, CDR1 is LGHDT and CDR2 YNNKEL (reference sequence). The CDR3 is 16 residues long. The CDR3 nucleotides are TGTGCCAGCAGCTCCTGGACAGGGCTACGTTATCAGCCCCAGCATTTT. Its protein product is CASSSWTGLRYQPQHF.

The V call is TRBV27, the J call TRBJ1-6; 7 positions agree with TRBD1. The CDR3 extends over 14 amino acids. Germline CDR1 MNHEY, CDR2 SMNVEV (reference sequence). Trimming at V came to 7 bases and at J to 13 bases, leaving 13 bases not matched to a gene. The CDR3 sequence is CASTSGGPISPLHF. CDR3 nucleotide sequence: TGTGCCAGCACCTCAGGGGGGCCTATTTCTCCCCTCCACTTT.

The chain recombines TRBV29-1 with TRBJ2-7; 8 nucleotides agree with TRBD2. There are 14 residues in the CDR3. CDR1 and CDR2 from the germline V gene are SQVTM and ANQGSEA. V trimming: 4 bases; J trimming: 0 bases; junction bases outside the gene matches: 5. The CDR3 region has the DNA TGCAGCGTTGTTACGGGAGGGATCTCCTACGAGCAGTACTTC. The encoded protein is CSVVTGGISYEQYF.

As regards this clone: This may be a read error, as it is one base from a much larger clone. This sequence joins TRBV24-1 and TRBJ1-5; TRBD1 agrees at 9 bases. Trimming removed 9 bases from V and 0 bases from J; junction bases left unmatched: 2. CDR1 and CDR2 from the germline V gene are KGHDR and SFDVKD. The CDR3 extends over 14 amino acids. The CDR3 DNA sequence: TGTGCCACCTGGACAGGGGATAGCAATCAGCCCCAGCATTTT. Amino acids: CATWTGDSNQPQHF.

The gene calls are TRBV6-6 and TRBJ1-1; D possibly corresponds to TRBD1 (5 bases). Germline V gives CDR1 MNHNY, CDR2 SVGAGI (reference sequence). The CDR3 covers 15 residues. Trimming took off 4 bases at V and 0 bases at J, with 12 bases between the two ends. CDR3 protein: CASSSQGLLNTEAFF. The CDR3 nucleotides are TGTGCCAGCAGTTCCCAGGGTCTGCTGAACACTGAAGCTTTCTTT.

The V call is TRBV5-4, the J call TRBJ2-7, with unresolved D. Germline V gives CDR1 SGHNT, CDR2 YYREEE (reference sequence). There are 14 residues in the CDR3. V shed 0 bases and J shed 2 bases, with 9 bases lying between them. The CDR3 DNA reads as TGTGCCAGCAGCTTGGGAGGCCGAGCCTACGAGCAGTACTTC. It specifies CASSLGGRAYEQYF.

In this sample, this clone turned up once. V is TRBV9 and J is TRBJ1-1; D may be TRBD1 (5 bases). CDR1 is SGDLS, CDR2 YYNGEE, per germline. Trimming took 2 bases from V and 1 from J, leaving 12 bases between them. The CDR3 has 15 amino acids. CDR3 region: CASSVTGGWNTEAFF. The CDR3 bases are TGTGCCAGCAGCGTTACCGGGGGGTGGAACACTGAAGCTTTCTTT.

The chain combines TRBV19 with TRBJ2-1, with D possibly TRBD2 on 6 matching bases. V was pared by 0 bases and J by 6 bases, with 18 bases between. The CDR3 length is 17 residues. Germline CDR1 is LNHDA and CDR2 is SQIVND (reference sequence). CDR3 bases: TGTGCCAGTAGTATAGAGTCCCTAGCGAAGGAACTCAATGAGCAGTTCTTC. Translation: CASSIESLAKELNEQFF.

This chain's CDR3 is CASSWGLRQQYF. Written as DNA, the CDR3 is TGTGCCAGCAGCTGGGGACTCAGACAGCAGTATTTT. The chain joins TRBV12-3 or TRBV12-4 to TRBJ2-3; D might be TRBD2 (6 bases). The CDR3 sequence is 12 residues long. Trimming took 6 bases from V and 11 from J, leaving 15 bases between them.

This rearrangement joins TRBV19 to TRBJ1-2, with D perhaps TRBD1 (5 bases). The germline gives CDR1 LNHDA, CDR2 SQIVND (reference sequence). The CDR3 runs to 14 residues. Trimming left V 6 bases short and J 4 bases short, with 15 bases between. This CDR3 reads CASRKGLSPYGYTF. CDR3 bases: TGTGCCAGTAGGAAGGGACTTTCGCCCTATGGCTACACCTTC.

V and J are TRBV3-1 (or the pseudogene TRBV3-2) and TRBJ1-1; a weak D match, TRBD1 (5 bases). The CDR3 loop spans 16 amino acids. With 0 bases removed from V and 1 base from J, the gap between germline ends came to 12 bases. Germline V gene data show CDR1 as LGHDT and CDR2 as YNNKEL (reference sequence). Here the CDR3 reads CASSQEVEQENTEAFF. The CDR3 coding sequence is TGTGCCAGCAGCCAAGAGGTGGAACAGGAGAACACTGAAGCTTTCTTT.

This clone was observed a single time. The J gene is TRBJ2-6, the V gene TRBV2; tentatively, D is TRBD2 (5 bases). Per germline, CDR1 SNHLY and CDR2 FYNNEI. V lost 7 bases and J lost 0, with 10 bases in between. CDR3 size: 15 residues. The CDR3 reads CASKRAHSGANVLTF. The CDR3 DNA sequence: TGTGCCAGCAAGAGGGCCCACTCTGGGGCCAACGTCCTGACTTTC. Based on the CDR3 plus reference TRBV2 and TRBJ2-6, the full variable domain is EPEVTQTPSHQVTQMGQEVILRCVPISNHLYFYWYRQILGQKVEFLVSFYNNEISEKSEIFDDQFSVERPDGSNFTLKIRSTKLEDSAMYFCASKRAHSGANVLTFGAGSRLTVL.

This chain uses TRBV4-1 with TRBJ2-5; 7 nucleotides match TRBD2. J gave up 5 bases and V 1 base, and 4 bases lay outside the gene matches. CDR1 is MGHRA, CDR2 YSYEKL, per germline. CDR3 size: 14 residues. The CDR3 region has the DNA TGCGCCAGCAGCCAAGGGGAGGGCACTGAGACCCAGTACTTC. Amino acid sequence: CASSQGEGTETQYF.

V gene TRBV19 combines with J gene TRBJ2-2, with a tentative D call TRBD2 (5 bases). Trimming cost V 2 bases and J 6 bases, with 10 bases left between them. Germline CDR1 LNHDA, CDR2 SQIVND (reference sequence). This CDR3 has 14 amino acids. The CDR3 sequence: CASSISGYSGELFF. As DNA, the CDR3 is TGTGCCAGTAGTATATCGGGGTATTCCGGGGAGCTGTTTTTT.

CDR3 bases: TGTGCCAGCAGCTTAGTGTGGCGGGGGGACGAGCAGTACTTC. Protein product: CASSLVWRGDEQYF. V and J are TRBV7-2 and TRBJ2-7, with 8 bases aligning to TRBD2. The J segment lost 5 bases and the V segment lost 1 base, leaving 4 bases of the junction unmatched. This CDR3 is 14 amino acids long. Germline CDR1 is SGHTA and CDR2 is FQGNSA.

The chain has TRBV19 and TRBJ1-2; TRBD1 might be the D (6 bases). Per germline, CDR1 LNHDA and CDR2 SQIVND (reference sequence). The CDR3 is 14 amino acids. Trimming cost V 3 bases and J 3 bases, with 11 bases left between them. DNA for the CDR3: TGTGCCAGTAGTATGCCCTGGACAGACTATGGCTACACCTTC. It specifies CASSMPWTDYGYTF.

This chain's CDR3 is CASSPPAGTYEQYF. For the CDR3, the DNA is TGTGCCAGCTCACCACCGGCAGGGACCTACGAGCAGTACTTC. The chain joins TRBV18 to TRBJ2-7; D might be TRBD1 (5 bases). Trimming took 0 bases from V and 2 from J, leaving 8 bases between them. CDR3 length equals 14 residues. CDR1 is KGHSH, CDR2 LQKENI, per germline.

The V and J genes are TRBV7-8 and TRBJ2-3, with 11 nucleotides matching TRBD2. V lost 6 bases and J lost 5; bases outside the gene matches: 7. The CDR3 spans 15 residues. Germline V gene lookup returns CDR1 SGHVS and CDR2 FQNEAQ. The CDR3 DNA reads TGTGCCAGCAGACATACTAGCGGGAGTGGAGATACGCAGTATTTT. As protein: CASRHTSGSGDTQYF.

The CDR3 DNA reads as TGTGCCAGCGACCAGGGTCGGCGCGAGCAGTACTTC. The encoded protein is CASDQGRREQYF. This rearrangement joins TRBV11-2 to TRBJ2-7; D is perhaps TRBD1 (5 bases). The CDR3 spans 12 residues. The germline V gene encodes CDR1 SGHAT and CDR2 FQNNGV. Trimming shortened V by 8 bases and J by 6 bases, and 14 bases separated the two germline ends. The entire variable domain, with the rest obtained from reference TRBV11-2 and TRBJ2-7, is as follows: EAGVAQSPRYKIIEKRQSVAFWCNPISGHATLYWYQQILGQGPKLLIQFQNNGVVDDSQLPKDRFSAERLKGVDSTLKIQPAKLEDSAVYLCASDQGRREQYFGPGTRLTVT.

This rearrangement joins TRBV29-1 to TRBJ1-1, with D perhaps matching TRBD1 (5 bases). Germline assignment: CDR1 SQVTM and CDR2 ANQGSEA. This CDR3 is built from 13 residues. V lost 5 bases, J lost 7 bases, and 17 bases lay in between. DNA for the CDR3: TGCAGCGTTACCTTGGGGGGAGGGTTTGAAGCTTTCTTT. Translated: CSVTLGGGFEAFF.

The chain uses TRBV28 and TRBJ1-5, with D perhaps TRBD1 (5 bases). This CDR3 region has 16 residues. Germline lookup yields CDR1 MDHEN and CDR2 SYDVKM. V shed 4 bases and J shed 6 bases, with 19 bases lying between them. The CDR3 sequence: CASSSNRGLEGQPQHF. The DNA of the CDR3 is TGTGCCAGCAGTTCCAATCGGGGGTTGGAGGGTCAGCCCCAGCATTTT.

The table lists this clone with a few counts. The rearrangement uses TRBV5-1 and TRBJ1-3, with 12 nucleotides matching TRBD1. Germline V gene data show CDR1 as SGHRS and CDR2 as YFSETQ. V shed 2 bases, J shed 3 bases, and the junction held 3 bases outside the gene matches. This CDR3 has 16 residues. CDR3 in amino acids: CASSLGTGGYGNTIYF. CDR3 DNA: TGCGCCAGCAGCTTAGGGACAGGGGGCTATGGAAACACCATATATTTT.

This clone was seen once. V and J are TRBV5-1 and TRBJ1-5; 9 nucleotides match TRBD1. V shed 4 bases, J shed 7 bases, and the junction held 9 bases outside the gene matches. From germline, CDR1 is SGHRS and CDR2 YFSETQ. The CDR3 totals 15 residues. The CDR3 is CASSPTRQGEQPQHF. For the CDR3, the DNA is TGCGCCAGCAGCCCGACAAGACAGGGGGAGCAGCCCCAGCATTTT.